This T cell receptor (beta chain) stems from a study of T cell responses to AZD1222 COVID-19 vaccine. Assay used: immunoSEQ multiplex PCR; TCRdb lists only in-frame clones, some missing. The table lists about 130,000 clones, around 89% of them singletons, with roughly 3.9% in the top ten. Turning to this clone: As yet, its antigen is unknown.

The study's findings and limits: Spike-specific TCRs gained breadth and depth after people received two AZD1222 doses. Dominant at 160-218 and 743-854, vaccine-associated CD4 TCRs also spanned spike. The donor group comprised mostly white British people and more females; the analysis possibly underestimated clonal diversity. Reports say nearly half of spike-specific TCRs go after unmutated variant regions.

The TCR was taken from an adult in good health. The source material was peripheral blood, sampled on day 0 of AZD1222 vaccination.

Here the CDR3 DNA reads TGTGCCTGGAGTACACAGGTGGGGGCCTACGAGCAGTACTTC. Protein sequence: CAWSTQVGAYEQYF. V and J are TRBV30 and TRBJ2-7; TRBD1 or TRBD2 may be the D gene (5 bases each). Trimming took off 2 bases at V and 2 bases at J, with 13 bases between the two ends. The CDR3 is 14 residues long. Per the germline V gene, CDR1 is GTSNPN and CDR2 is SVGIG (reference sequence).